This T cell receptor (beta chain) was identified during a study of T-cell reconstitution after alpha-beta-depleted transplantation in children. Study conclusions and caveats: T-cell counts and diversity were attributed mostly to newly produced T cells one year after transplant. Surviving recipient T cells and thymic progenitors produced the high day-60 TCRbeta diversity seen in some patients.

This clonotype was found a few times. Its antigen is not identified. The CDR3 length is 17 residues. Trimming took 2 bases from V and 7 from J; bases not matched to a gene: 14. Germline V gene sequence: CDR1 MDHEN, CDR2 SYDVKM. Unique molecular identifiers were incorporated into the prepared TCRbeta library. TCRdb re-analysed the PCR reads in MiXCR, keeping a single row per CDR3 protein. The sample includes hundreds of thousands of distinct CDR3 sequences, 10% to 15% of them seen just once. The TCR was taken from a male patient younger than 18 who had a stem cell transplant for acute myeloid leukemia, so the T cells may come from the graft donor. The sequences come from PBMCs, mostly from graft donor cells, collected 360 days after TCRalphabeta/CD19-depleted stem cell transplant. The chain couples TRBV28 to TRBJ2-1; TRBD1 matches 7 bases. CDR3 DNA: TGTGCCAGCAGTTTACCCCCGACAGGGCTCTTGGTGAATGAGCAGTTCTTC. As protein: CASSLPPTGLLVNEQFF.